The 16 T cell receptor beta chains below were found in one sample sequenced in a study of Ad26.COV2.S vaccination and SARS-CoV-2 variants. Generated by immunoSEQ multiplex PCR, the TCRdb table keeps only in-frame clones and is missing some. This sample has roughly 680,000 clones, with 70% to 90% found just once. As to treatment: around 19 received Ad26.COV2.S at low or high dose, single or two shots; a few received placebo; per-sample allocation not given. All samples were drawn on day 63, counting from the first vaccine or placebo injection. Sample: peripheral blood, taken in a trial of Ad26.COV2.S vaccine versus placebo. The receptors come from a person aged 18 to 65 who received the Ad26.COV2.S COVID-19 vaccine or a placebo.

The V gene is TRBV6-6, the J gene TRBJ1-6; 8 bases line up with TRBD1. The junction had 10 bases not matched to a gene; V was cut back by 5 bases and J by 13 bases. This CDR3 has 14 residues. The germline gives CDR1 MNHNY, CDR2 SVGAGI (reference sequence). The chain's CDR3 is CASSEPGQALPLHF. CDR3 DNA sequence: TGTGCCAGCAGTGAGCCGGGACAGGCTCTGCCCCTCCACTTT.

This sequence joins TRBV6-4 and TRBJ1-4; no definite D call. V was cut by 4 bases and J by 5 bases, with 8 bases left in between. There are 13 residues in the CDR3. Germline lookup yields CDR1 MRHNA and CDR2 SNTAGT. The DNA for the CDR3 is TGTGCCAGCAGTGCGGTCCTGAATGAAAAACTGTTTTTT. It is translated as CASSAVLNEKLFF.

This chain connects TRBV27 to TRBJ2-6; no reliable D call. Looked up from germline, CDR1 is MNHEY and CDR2 is SMNVEV (reference sequence). This CDR3 region has 13 residues. Trimming removed 3 bases from V and 3 bases from J, with 3 bases in between. CDR3 in amino acids: CASSFRGANVLTF. CDR3 nucleotide sequence: TGTGCCAGCAGTTTTCGTGGGGCCAACGTCCTGACTTTC.

The V gene is TRBV7-8, the J gene TRBJ2-3, with 8 bases aligning to TRBD1. The V gene's germline CDR1 is SGHVS and CDR2 FQNEAQ. The CDR3 length is 15 residues. V lost 5 bases, J lost 1 base, and 5 bases stayed unmatched. In DNA, the CDR3 is TGTGCCAGCAGCCGAGACAGGGGTGGCACAGATACGCAGTATTTT. This codes for CASSRDRGGTDTQYF.

DNA for the CDR3: TGTGCCAGCAGCTTAGACATCAACTATGGCTACACCTTC. It specifies CASSLDINYGYTF. The rearrangement joins TRBV7-2 to TRBJ1-2; D call uncertain. Trimming cost V 1 base and J 2 bases, with 5 bases left between them. CDR1 is SGHTA and CDR2 is FQGNSA in the germline V gene. The CDR3 covers 13 residues.

The genes are TRBV25-1 and TRBJ1-1; D might be TRBD1 (5 bases). The CDR3 covers 14 residues. Germline-derived CDR1 and CDR2 are MGHDK and SYGVNS. V was cut by 8 bases and J by 0 bases, with 13 bases left in between. The DNA of the CDR3 is TGTGCCAGCTGGACGGGACTTTTGAACACTGAAGCTTTCTTT. The encoded protein is CASWTGLLNTEAFF.

The chain recombines TRBV5-1 with TRBJ1-3; no firm D call. The CDR3 contains 15 residues. V gave up 0 bases and J gave up 0 bases, with 7 bases separating them. Germline CDR1 and CDR2: SGHRS and YFSETQ. CDR3 DNA sequence: TGCGCCAGCAGCTTGGAACCCAGCTCTGGAAACACCATATATTTT. Translating it yields CASSLEPSSGNTIYF.

The rearrangement links TRBV3-1 (or the pseudogene TRBV3-2) to TRBJ2-3; D is possibly TRBD2 (5 bases). The CDR3 extends over 18 amino acids. CDR1 and CDR2 from the germline V gene are LGHDT and YNNKEL (reference sequence). Trimming removed 0 bases from V and 1 base from J, with 17 bases in between. The CDR3 is CASSQDRGAIGGTDTQYF. For the CDR3, the DNA is TGTGCCAGCAGCCAAGATCGGGGAGCGATAGGAGGCACAGATACGCAGTATTTT.

This chain links TRBV7-9 with TRBJ2-5; D perhaps matches TRBD1 (5 bases). The V and J ends lost 2 bases and 1 base respectively, with 8 bases between them. In germline, CDR1 is SEHNR, CDR2 FQNEAQ (reference sequence). The CDR3 is 14 residues long. The CDR3 nucleotides are TGTGCCAGCAGCTTAAGGGGTTCCCAAGAGACCCAGTACTTC. Translated, it gives CASSLRGSQETQYF. The variable domain in full, completed from reference TRBV7-9 and TRBJ2-5, reads DTGVSQNPRHKITKRGQNVTFRCDPISEHNRLYWYRQTLGQGPEFLTYFQNEAQLEKSRLLSDRFSAERPKGSFSTLEIQRTEQGDSAMYLCASSLRGSQETQYFGPGTRLLVL.

The chain recombines TRBV19 with TRBJ2-3; D may be TRBD1 (6 bases). Germline CDR1 LNHDA, CDR2 SQIVND (reference sequence). The CDR3 extends over 16 amino acids. Trimming took 5 bases from V and 1 from J, leaving 16 bases between them. The CDR3 DNA reads TGTGCCAGTAGTCTTAGGGGGAGCGGTCGCACAGATACGCAGTATTTT. Translated, it gives CASSLRGSGRTDTQYF. Combining the CDR3 with reference TRBV19 and TRBJ2-3 gives the whole variable domain DGGITQSPKYLFRKEGQNVTLSCEQNLNHDAMYWYRQDPGQGLRLIYYSQIVNDFQKGDIAEGYSVSREKKESFPLTVTSAQKNPTAFYLCASSLRGSGRTDTQYFGPGTRLTVL.

This chain joins TRBV20-1 and TRBJ2-7; D call uncertain. This CDR3 is 11 amino acids long. CDR1 and CDR2 from the germline V gene are DFQATT and SNEGSKA (reference sequence). The V gene lost 5 bases and the J gene lost 4 bases, with 9 bases spanning the gap. In DNA, the CDR3 is TGCAGTGCTGACGGGCCGTACGAGCAGTACTTC. This codes for CSADGPYEQYF.

This clone was counted once. The chain uses TRBV15 and TRBJ2-7; D is perhaps TRBD1 or TRBD2 (5 bases each). Germline-derived CDR1 and CDR2 are LNHNV and YYDKDF (reference sequence). CDR3 length: 16 residues. V lost 1 base, J lost 3 bases, and 16 bases lay in between. For the CDR3, the DNA is TGTGCCACCAGCAGAGCAATCCAAGGGACGAACTACGAGCAGTACTTC. Translated: CATSRAIQGTNYEQYF.

This sequence joins TRBV18 and TRBJ2-5; a possible D gene is TRBD1 (6 bases). The length of the CDR3 is 15 residues. Germline V lookup: CDR1 KGHSH, CDR2 LQKENI. V was trimmed by 0 bases and J by 3 bases, leaving 11 bases between them. The CDR3 spells CASSPPHRAKETQYF. DNA for the CDR3: TGTGCCAGCTCACCACCGCACAGGGCGAAAGAGACCCAGTACTTC.

The chain joins TRBV5-1 to TRBJ2-7; D may be TRBD2 (7 bases). In germline, CDR1 is SGHRS, CDR2 YFSETQ. CDR3 length: 14 amino acids. Trimming stripped 10 bases from V and 3 bases from J, with 20 bases between. The CDR3 coding sequence is TGCGCCTTAGGGAGGGCAGGGGTGGACTACGAGCAGTACTTC. It specifies CALGRAGVDYEQYF.

The chain couples TRBV19 to TRBJ1-3; no definite D call. V dropped 7 bases and J dropped 0 bases, with 4 bases sitting between them. CDR1 LNHDA and CDR2 SQIVND come from the germline V gene (reference sequence). This CDR3 contains 12 residues. The CDR3 nucleotides read TGTGCCAGTACAGTCTCTGGAAACACCATATATTTT. This sequence encodes CASTVSGNTIYF.

The chain links TRBV2 to TRBJ2-3; 12 nucleotides match TRBD1. The CDR3 covers 16 residues. Germline CDR1 is SNHLY and CDR2 is FYNNEI. Trimming at V came to 8 bases and at J to 2 bases, leaving 8 bases not matched to a gene. CDR3 sequence (DNA): TGTGCCAGCCTCCGGGACAGGGGGCGCAACACAGATACGCAGTATTTT. It specifies CASLRDRGRNTDTQYF. Full variable domain (remainder filled in from reference TRBV2 and TRBJ2-3): EPEVTQTPSHQVTQMGQEVILRCVPISNHLYFYWYRQILGQKVEFLVSFYNNEISEKSEIFDDQFSVERPDGSNFTLKIRSTKLEDSAMYFCASLRDRGRNTDTQYFGPGTRLTVL.